The rows below give T cell receptor beta chains drawn from one sample of a study of shared clonotypes between healthy human individuals. The table came from immunoSEQ multiplex PCR; TCRdb's copy has only in-frame clones and leaves some out. The repertoire holds 2 million to 3 million clones, with over 85% as singletons. Sequencing used naive CD4+ T cells from PBMCs. Receptors originate from a young man in good health. Some clones in this sample may be carry-over from other donors' samples. Each CDR3 is given with its conserved first and last residue. The order of the fields is V gene, D gene, clone size, J gene, CDR3 protein, CDR3 DNA. D genes are given only for firm matches. The listing skips clone size in some rows; elsewhere it reads once, few, many or a size class.

>TRBV4-1|NA|once|TRBJ2-7
CASSPPGAYEQYF
TGCGCCAGCAGCCCCCCAGGCGCGTACGAGCAGTACTTC
>TRBV28|NA|NA|TRBJ2-7
CASSHPFGHLGRFYEQYF
TGTGCCAGCAGCCACCCATTCGGACACCTAGGGCGCTTTTACGAGCAGTACTTC
>TRBV19|NA|once|TRBJ2-2
CASSTEFGELFF
TGTGCCAGTAGTACGGAGTTTGGGGAGCTGTTTTTT
>TRBV11-2|NA|NA|TRBJ2-7
CASSLGLPGGGALYEQYF
TGTGCCAGCAGCTTAGGGCTGCCCGGGGGCGGGGCCCTCTACGAGCAGTACTTC
>TRBV19|TRBD1|NA|TRBJ1-5
CASSTGGLGNQPQHF
TGTGCCAGTAGCACAGGGGGCCTTGGCAATCAGCCCCAGCATTTT
>TRBV5-1|NA|once|TRBJ1-3
CASSLGQPQGNTIYF
TGCGCCAGCAGCTTGGGGCAGCCGCAGGGAAACACCATATATTTT
>TRBV5-1|NA|NA|TRBJ1-1
CASSLLNSHTEAFF
TGCGCCAGCAGCTTGCTGAACAGCCACACTGAAGCTTTCTTT
>TRBV12-5|TRBD2|NA|TRBJ2-5
CASGGAGEETQYF
TGTGCTAGTGGGGGAGCGGGAGAAGAGACCCAGTACTTC
>TRBV30|NA|few|TRBJ1-1
CAWTLGVHTEAFF
TGTGCCTGGACCCTCGGGGTGCACACTGAAGCTTTCTTT
>TRBV7-2|TRBD1|NA|TRBJ2-1
CASSLDRGAYNEQFF
TGTGCCAGCAGCTTGGACAGGGGCGCCTACAATGAGCAGTTCTTC
>TRBV6-5|TRBD2|NA|TRBJ2-1
CASRPPGLAVVEQFF
TGTGCCAGCCGGCCCCCGGGACTAGCGGTTGTGGAGCAGTTCTTC
>TRBV25-1|TRBD1|NA|TRBJ2-2
CASSEPPTGANTGELFF
TGTGCCAGCAGTGAACCGCCGACAGGGGCGAACACCGGGGAGCTGTTTTTT
>TRBV6-1|NA|once|TRBJ2-7
CASSTRPYEQYF
TGTGCCAGCAGTACACGTCCCTACGAGCAGTACTTC
>TRBV7-2|TRBD1|NA|TRBJ1-3
CASSSDRGYTIYF
TGTGCCAGCAGCTCTGACAGGGGGTACACCATATATTTT
>TRBV29-1|NA|NA|TRBJ1-1
CSGFPGDTEAFF
TGCAGCGGTTTTCCAGGGGATACTGAGGCTTTCTTT
>TRBV11-2|NA|NA|TRBJ1-4
CASSLDTGVGEKLFF
TGTGCCAGCAGCTTAGATACCGGGGTAGGGGAAAAACTGTTTTTT
>TRBV4-1|NA|NA|TRBJ2-7
CASSQPTSSRSYEQYF
TGCGCCAGCAGCCAGCCCACTAGCTCCCGCTCCTACGAGCAGTACTTC
>TRBV7-9|NA|NA|TRBJ2-7
CASSSPRRGWENEQYF
TGTGCCAGCAGCAGCCCCCGCCGGGGGTGGGAAAACGAGCAGTACTTC
>TRBV20-1|NA|few|TRBJ1-4
CSAQAEKLFF
TGCAGTGCTCAAGCAGAAAAACTGTTTTTT
>TRBV7-2|TRBD2|NA|TRBJ2-1
CASSLGGSGRAYNEQFF
TGTGCCAGCAGCTTAGGAGGTAGCGGGAGGGCCTACAATGAGCAGTTCTTC
>TRBV5-1|NA|NA|TRBJ1-2
CASSFIAGGNGYTF
TGCGCCAGCAGCTTCATAGCGGGGGGAAATGGCTACACCTTC
>TRBV28|TRBD1|NA|TRBJ1-4
CASSSQGGEEKLFF
TGTGCCAGCAGTTCCCAGGGGGGTGAGGAAAAACTGTTTTTT
>TRBV18|NA|NA|TRBJ2-3
CASSPTDSTDTQYF
TGTGCCAGCTCACCGACAGACAGCACAGATACGCAGTATTTT
>TRBV7-8|TRBD1|NA|TRBJ2-1
CASSSKTGVTYNEQFF
TGTGCCAGCAGCTCCAAGACAGGGGTCACCTACAATGAGCAGTTCTTC
>TRBV9|NA|NA|TRBJ1-1
CASSPTWDRNTEAFF
TGTGCCAGCAGCCCCACATGGGACCGTAACACTGAAGCTTTCTTT
>TRBV11-2|NA|NA|TRBJ2-4
CASSLAGGQNIQYF
TGTGCCAGCAGCTTAGCGGGCGGCCAAAACATTCAGTACTTC
>TRBV9|NA|NA|TRBJ2-7
CASSVGSPPPFYEQYF
TGTGCCAGCAGCGTGGGCAGTCCCCCCCCTTTTTACGAGCAGTACTTC
>TRBV5-4|NA|NA|TRBJ2-3
CASSRRDAYTDTQYF
TGTGCCAGCAGCCGCCGGGACGCCTACACAGATACGCAGTATTTT
>TRBV18|NA|NA|TRBJ2-5
CASSQGAEETQYF
TGTGCCAGCTCACAGGGTGCCGAGGAGACCCAGTACTTC
>TRBV28|TRBD1|NA|TRBJ2-7
CASSLAGQDSYEQYF
TGTGCCAGCAGTTTGGCGGGACAGGACTCCTACGAGCAGTACTTC
>TRBV5-4|TRBD2|NA|TRBJ2-6
CASSPLAGGSSGANVLTF
TGTGCCAGCAGCCCGCTAGCGGGAGGGAGCTCTGGGGCCAACGTCCTGACTTTC
>TRBV5-1|NA|NA|TRBJ2-2
CASSLEGVPGGELFF
TGCGCCAGCAGCTTGGAAGGGGTTCCCGGCGGGGAGCTGTTTTTT
>TRBV18|TRBD1|NA|TRBJ2-7
CASSPRQGPGNEQYF
TGTGCCAGCTCACCACGACAGGGCCCAGGGAACGAGCAGTACTTC
>TRBV10-3|NA|NA|TRBJ2-7
CAISEGARYEQYF
TGTGCCATCAGTGAGGGAGCTCGCTACGAGCAGTACTTC
>TRBV2|NA|NA|TRBJ2-1
CASSGWEHEQFF
TGTGCCAGCAGTGGGTGGGAACATGAGCAGTTCTTC
>TRBV6-5|TRBD1|NA|TRBJ2-5
CASSGGQGARETQYF
TGTGCCAGCAGTGGGGGACAGGGGGCTCGGGAGACCCAGTACTTC
>TRBV6-6|NA|NA|TRBJ2-7
CASSSQGSSYEQYF
TGTGCCAGCAGTTCCCAGGGGAGCTCCTACGAGCAGTACTTC
>TRBV6-1|NA|NA|TRBJ2-5
CASSERGETQYF
TGTGCCAGCAGTGAGCGTGGAGAGACCCAGTACTTC
>TRBV9|NA|NA|TRBJ2-7
CASSPQHGGYEQYF
TGTGCCAGCAGCCCCCAACACGGGGGATACGAGCAGTACTTC
>TRBV28|NA|NA|TRBJ1-1
CASSFVATEAFF
TGTGCCAGCAGTTTTGTAGCGACCGAAGCTTTCTTT
>TRBV6-4|NA|NA|TRBJ2-3
CASSGTGSTDTQYF
TGTGCCAGCAGCGGGACCGGGAGCACAGATACGCAGTATTTT
>TRBV4-1|NA|few|TRBJ1-5
CASSQDTLTPQHF
TGCGCCAGCAGCCAAGATACGCTGACGCCCCAGCATTTT